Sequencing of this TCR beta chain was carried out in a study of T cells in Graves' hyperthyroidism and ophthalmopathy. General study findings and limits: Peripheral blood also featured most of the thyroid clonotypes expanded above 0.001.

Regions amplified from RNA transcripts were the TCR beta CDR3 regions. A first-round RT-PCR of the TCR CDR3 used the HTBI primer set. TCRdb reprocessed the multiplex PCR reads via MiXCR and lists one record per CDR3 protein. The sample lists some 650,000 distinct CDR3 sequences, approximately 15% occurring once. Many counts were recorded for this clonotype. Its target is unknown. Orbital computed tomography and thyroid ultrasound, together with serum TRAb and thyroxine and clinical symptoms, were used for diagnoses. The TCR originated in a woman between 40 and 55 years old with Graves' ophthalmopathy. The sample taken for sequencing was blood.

In nucleotides, the CDR3 is TGTGCCAGCAGGCGGACTACACGAGAGACCCAGTACTTC. Its protein is CASRRTTRETQYF. The rearrangement uses TRBV6-2 or TRBV6-3 and TRBJ2-5, with D possibly being TRBD2 (6 bases). CDR3 length equals 13 residues. In germline, CDR1 is MNHEY, CDR2 SVGEGT. V dropped 6 bases and J dropped 4 bases, with 12 bases sitting between them.